One sample yielded the 8 T cell receptor beta chains listed below, sequenced in a study of cytomegalovirus exposure and HLA in healthy donors. With 60 Vbeta and 13 Jbeta primers, the PCR was carried out. Generated by immunoSEQ multiplex PCR, the TCRdb table keeps only in-frame clones and is missing some. This sample contains 65,000 to 85,000 clones. Sequenced input: PBMCs. Receptor source: a woman aged 60-70 years in good health and CMV-seronegative.

This chain connects TRBV10-3 to TRBJ1-4; D may be TRBD1 (6 bases). From germline, CDR1 is ENHRY and CDR2 SYGVKD. Trimming left V 10 bases short and J 8 bases short, with 14 bases between. This CDR3 region has 12 residues. The CDR3 here is CASGGSWEKLFF. The CDR3, as DNA: TGTGCCAGCGGGGGCTCCTGGGAAAAACTGTTTTTT.

The genes are TRBV6-1 and TRBJ2-7, with D perhaps matching TRBD2 (6 bases). Between the trimmed V and J ends, which lost 2 bases and 1 base, there was a span of 12 bases. Per germline, CDR1 MNHNS and CDR2 SASEGT. This CDR3 spans 15 amino acids. The CDR3 nucleotides are TGTGCCAGCAGTGAATTCCCGGGAGTATCCTACGAGCAGTACTTC. It yields the protein CASSEFPGVSYEQYF.

V gene TRBV29-1 combines with J gene TRBJ2-1; 7 bases line up with TRBD1. The length of the CDR3 is 13 residues. Per the germline V gene, CDR1 is SQVTM and CDR2 is ANQGSEA. J lost 1 base, V lost 7 bases, and 4 bases had no gene match. The CDR3 nucleotides read TGCAGCGCACGACAGGGATCCTACAATGAGCAGTTCTTC. As protein: CSARQGSYNEQFF.

The chain has TRBV28 and TRBJ2-7, with D uncertain. The germline V and J ends were trimmed by 4 bases and 3 bases, with 7 bases remaining between them. The CDR3 sequence is 12 residues long. The germline CDR1 and CDR2 sequences are MDHEN and SYDVKM. The CDR3 here is CASSSPRYEQYF. Written as DNA, the CDR3 is TGTGCCAGCAGTTCCCCCCGCTACGAGCAGTACTTC.

With respect to this clone: Other DNA variants within this sample encode the same CDR3. CDR3 bases: TGCGCCAGTAGAGGGACACAGAACACTGAAGCTTTCTTT. The encoded protein is CASRGTQNTEAFF. The J gene is TRBJ1-1, the V gene TRBV4-1, with D tentatively TRBD1 (6 bases). The CDR3 runs 13 residues. The V end was cut by 9 bases, the J end by 1 base, with 12 bases between. Per the germline V gene, CDR1 is MGHRA and CDR2 is YSYEKL.

The chain has TRBV7-2 and TRBJ2-7, with no clear D. In germline, CDR1 is SGHTA, CDR2 FQGNSA. This CDR3 is built from 13 residues. Between the trimmed V and J ends, which lost 2 bases and 2 bases, there was a span of 7 bases. The CDR3 nucleotides are TGTGCCAGCAGCTTAACCCCAGCCTACGAGCAGTACTTC. Translation: CASSLTPAYEQYF. The whole variable domain, filled in from reference TRBV7-2 and TRBJ2-7, reads GAGVSQSPSNKVTEKGKDVELRCDPISGHTALYWYRQSLGQGLEFLIYFQGNSAPDKSGLPSDRFSAERTGGSVSTLTIQRTQQEDSAVYLCASSLTPAYEQYFGPGTRLTVT.

The gene calls are TRBV19 and TRBJ2-1; TRBD2 matches at 9 bases. The CDR3 runs to 16 residues. CDR1 LNHDA and CDR2 SQIVND come from the germline V gene (reference sequence). With V trimmed by 9 bases and J by 7 bases, 16 bases remained unmatched. CDR3 DNA: TGTGCCAGCTTAACCCCCGGGACTAGCTACTCAAATGAGCAGTTCTTC. This codes for CASLTPGTSYSNEQFF.

The V gene is TRBV30, the J gene TRBJ1-5, with 7 bases fitting TRBD1. The germline gives CDR1 GTSNPN, CDR2 SVGIG (reference sequence). The CDR3 covers 14 residues. Losses at the gene ends were 5 bases for V and 0 bases for J; bases not matched to a gene: 4. The CDR3 bases are TGTGCCTGGGAACAGGGGATTAGCAATCAGCCCCAGCATTTT. It translates to CAWEQGISNQPQHF.